This T cell receptor beta chain came from a study of blood T cell dynamics during melanoma immunotherapy. V shed 4 bases and J shed 1 base, with 7 bases lying between them. The CDR3 length is 14 residues. Germline CDR1 is SEHNR and CDR2 is FQNEAQ (reference sequence). Time point specified: week 3, after first cycle of checkpoint inhibitor. Blood was drawn before treatment and at week 3 after checkpoint blockade. Response was assessed by RECIST 1.1 at 12 weeks, except a couple of rapid progressors. Clones were sequenced by immunoSEQ multiplex PCR, and TCRdb holds only the in-frame ones, with some missing. The sample has around 10,000 clones, 80% seen once.

The sequence came from a human donor with melanoma. The chain links TRBV7-9 to TRBJ2-2, with D hard to call. The specimen comprised blood, sampled from a patient treated with checkpoint blockade. This CDR3 is CASSSDLNTGELFF. CDR3 DNA: TGTGCCAGCAGCTCAGACTTGAACACCGGGGAGCTGTTTTTT.